A selection of T cell receptor beta chains follows, all from one sample in a study of blood T cell repertoires in COVID-19. Some clones are missing from TCRdb's copy, which holds only in-frame ones; the method was immunoSEQ multiplex PCR. Among approximately 85,000 clones, just over 85% were seen once, and the ten largest hold 25% to 35%. What was sequenced was peripheral blood. The receptors were gathered from a man aged 50 or older with active or convalescent COVID-19. CDR3s include the opening cysteine and the closing phenylalanine or tryptophan. The D gene is left open where the match is weak. A clone size is listed for some rows: how often the clone was seen (once, few, many), or a class if it is expanded.

TRBJ1-3,TRBV7-2,.,TRBD1,CASSLVRTGVGNTIYF,TGTGCCAGCAGCTTAGTGCGGACAGGGGTTGGAAACACCATATATTTT
TRBJ1-5,TRBV12-3/TRBV12-4,once,.,CASSFSRDQPQHF,TGTGCCAGCAGTTTTTCCCGTGATCAGCCCCAGCATTTT
TRBJ1-3,TRBV3-1/TRBV3-2,few,.,CASSQDGGFGNTIYF,TGTGCCAGCAGCCAAGATGGGGGGTTTGGAAACACCATATATTTT
TRBJ2-2,TRBV19,few,TRBD2,CASSYRLAGEPGELFF,TGTGCCAGTAGTTACCGACTAGCGGGAGAGCCCGGGGAGCTGTTTTTT
TRBJ1-2,TRBV30,once,.,CAWATPGHGDYTF,TGTGCCTGGGCCACTCCGGGACATGGAGACTACACCTTC
TRBJ2-7,TRBV6-5,.,TRBD2,CASSRAGGPYEQYF,TGTGCCAGCAGTCGAGCGGGGGGGCCCTACGAGCAGTACTTC
TRBJ2-5,TRBV9,.,TRBD2,CASSVEAGGPWETQYF,TGTGCCAGCAGCGTAGAGGCGGGAGGGCCTTGGGAGACCCAGTACTTC
TRBJ2-7,TRBV5-1,.,TRBD1,CASSPRTGFSYEQYF,TGCGCCAGCAGCCCTAGGACAGGGTTTAGCTACGAGCAGTACTTC
TRBJ2-5,TRBV6-1,.,TRBD2,CASSETGTSGFETQYF,TGTGCCAGCAGTGAGACCGGGACTAGCGGGTTTGAGACCCAGTACTTC
TRBJ2-2,TRBV30,.,.,CAWSSVAGGELFF,TGTGCCTGGAGTTCCGTGGCGGGCGGGGAGCTGTTTTTT
TRBJ2-4,TRBV2,.,.,CASSSLRAKNIQYF,TGTGCCAGCAGTTCTCTCCGTGCCAAAAACATTCAGTACTTC
TRBJ1-1,TRBV9,.,TRBD1,CASSVEQGGTEAFF,TGTGCCAGCAGCGTAGAACAGGGGGGCACTGAAGCTTTCTTT
TRBJ2-7,TRBV10-2,.,.,CASSVTGTTYEQYF,TGCGCCAGCAGTGTTACCGGGACAACCTACGAGCAGTACTTC
TRBJ2-2,TRBV3-1/TRBV3-2,.,.,CASSQGRTESGELFF,TGTGCCAGCAGCCAGGGGCGGACAGAATCGGGGGAGCTGTTTTTT
TRBJ1-1,TRBV10-3,.,TRBD1,CAIGRTGGLAEAFF,TGTGCCATCGGTCGGACAGGGGGACTCGCTGAAGCTTTCTTT
TRBJ2-2,TRBV3-1/TRBV3-2,.,TRBD1,CASSRADRAPGELFF,TGTGCCAGCAGCCGAGCTGACAGGGCCCCCGGGGAGCTGTTTTTT
TRBJ2-7,TRBV24-1,once,TRBD1,CATSDTKQGPPYEQYF,TGTGCCACCAGTGATACTAAACAGGGGCCCCCCTACGAGCAGTACTTC
TRBJ1-1,TRBV6-4,.,.,CASSDSQGKGTEAFF,TGTGCCAGCAGTGACTCACAGGGAAAGGGCACTGAAGCTTTCTTT
TRBJ2-2,TRBV6-5,once,TRBD2,CASTTGLASTGELFF,TGTGCCAGCACTACCGGACTAGCGAGTACTGGGGAGCTGTTTTTT
TRBJ2-2,TRBV3-1/TRBV3-2,.,TRBD1,CASSQRVVGTGWTGELFF,TGTGCCAGCAGCCAAAGGGTAGTAGGGACAGGGTGGACCGGGGAGCTGTTTTTT
TRBJ2-1,TRBV27,.,TRBD2,CASGRLAGVLFNEQFF,TGTGCCAGCGGGCGACTAGCGGGAGTATTATTCAATGAGCAGTTCTTC
TRBJ2-3,TRBV7-2,.,TRBD2,CASSRRGGGPGTQYF,TGTGCCAGCAGCCGTCGCGGGGGGGGCCCCGGTACGCAGTATTTT
TRBJ2-3,TRBV7-2,.,TRBD2,CASSLSGGADTQYF,TGTGCCAGCAGCCTTAGCGGGGGGGCGGATACGCAGTATTTT
TRBJ2-1,TRBV11-2,.,TRBD2,CASRITGGTSGSNEQFF,TGTGCCAGCAGAATTACAGGAGGGACTAGCGGGAGTAATGAGCAGTTCTTC
TRBJ1-5,TRBV2,.,.,CASTLDPAGPQHF,TGTGCCAGCACCCTGGACCCCGCGGGGCCCCAGCATTTT
TRBJ2-5,TRBV4-2,.,TRBD1,CASAGDRGRIKTQYF,TGTGCCAGCGCCGGGGACAGGGGGCGCATAAAGACCCAGTACTTC
TRBJ1-2,TRBV24-1,.,.,CATSDKNFGNGYTF,TGTGCCACCAGTGACAAGAACTTCGGGAATGGCTACACCTTC
TRBJ1-2,TRBV6-1,.,.,CASSESTGSNYGYTF,TGTGCCAGCAGTGAATCCACAGGCAGCAACTATGGCTACACCTTC
TRBJ2-5,TRBV5-4,.,.,CASSPPQGLRETQYF,TGTGCCAGCAGCCCTCCCCAGGGGCTTCGGGAGACCCAGTACTTC
TRBJ1-1,TRBV7-8,.,.,CATSKGIDTEAFF,TGTGCCACGAGTAAGGGGATAGACACTGAAGCTTTCTTT